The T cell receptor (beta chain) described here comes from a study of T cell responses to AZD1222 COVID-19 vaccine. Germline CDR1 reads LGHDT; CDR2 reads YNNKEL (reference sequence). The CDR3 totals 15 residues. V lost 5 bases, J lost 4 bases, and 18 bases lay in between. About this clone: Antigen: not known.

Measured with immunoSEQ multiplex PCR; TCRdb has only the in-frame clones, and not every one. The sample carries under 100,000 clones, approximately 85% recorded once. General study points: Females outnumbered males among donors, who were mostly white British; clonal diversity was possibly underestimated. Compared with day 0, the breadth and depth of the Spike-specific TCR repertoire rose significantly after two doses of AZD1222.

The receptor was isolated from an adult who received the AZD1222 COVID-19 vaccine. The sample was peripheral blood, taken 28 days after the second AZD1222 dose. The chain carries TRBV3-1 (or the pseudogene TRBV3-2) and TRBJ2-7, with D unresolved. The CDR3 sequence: CASSKASGQEYEQYF. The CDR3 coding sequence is TGTGCCAGCAGCAAGGCCTCCGGGCAAGAGTACGAGCAGTACTTC.